A selection of T cell receptor beta chains follows, all from one sample in a study of shared clonotypes between healthy human individuals. Assay: immunoSEQ multiplex PCR; the TCRdb copy retains only in-frame clones and omits some. This table holds over a million clones, approximately 96% found once. The sample taken for sequencing was naive CD4+ T cells sorted from blood. The source of these receptors is a man aged 25-45 years in good health. The CDR3 runs from the conserved cysteine through the conserved F or W. Each record gives: D gene, J gene, V gene, clone size, CDR3 protein, CDR3 DNA. A D gene is named only where the DNA matches it firmly. The listing skips clone size in some rows; elsewhere it reads once, few, many or a size class.

d_call: .; j_call: TRBJ2-2; v_call: TRBV27; clone_size: once; cdr3_aa: CASSKAIGLVTGELFF; cdr3_nt: TGTGCCAGCAGTAAGGCGATTGGGCTGGTAACCGGGGAGCTGTTTTTT
d_call: TRBD1; j_call: TRBJ2-2; v_call: TRBV10-3; clone_size: .; cdr3_aa: CAITPDRGVGGELFF; cdr3_nt: TGTGCCATCACGCCCGACAGGGGGGTGGGCGGGGAGCTGTTTTTT
d_call: .; j_call: TRBJ2-7; v_call: TRBV20-1; clone_size: .; cdr3_aa: CSARFGNEQYF; cdr3_nt: TGCAGTGCTAGATTCGGGAACGAGCAGTACTTC
d_call: TRBD2; j_call: TRBJ2-1; v_call: TRBV9; clone_size: .; cdr3_aa: CASTALREGEQFF; cdr3_nt: TGTGCCAGCACGGCTCTGCGGGAGGGTGAGCAGTTCTTC
d_call: .; j_call: TRBJ2-1; v_call: TRBV29-1; clone_size: .; cdr3_aa: CSVAGSYNEQFF; cdr3_nt: TGCAGCGTTGCAGGGTCTTACAATGAGCAGTTCTTC
d_call: .; j_call: TRBJ2-3; v_call: TRBV7-2; clone_size: .; cdr3_aa: CASSPRDIADTQYF; cdr3_nt: TGTGCCAGCAGCCCCCGGGACATTGCAGATACGCAGTATTTT
d_call: TRBD2; j_call: TRBJ2-7; v_call: TRBV18; clone_size: .; cdr3_aa: CASSPPGRADEQYF; cdr3_nt: TGTGCCAGCTCACCACCTGGGAGGGCCGACGAGCAGTACTTC
d_call: .; j_call: TRBJ2-3; v_call: TRBV27; clone_size: .; cdr3_aa: CASSLRPGQTTDTQYF; cdr3_nt: TGTGCCAGCAGTTTACGCCCGGGACAAACCACAGATACGCAGTATTTT
d_call: .; j_call: TRBJ1-5; v_call: TRBV28; clone_size: .; cdr3_aa: CASRDTNQPQHF; cdr3_nt: TGTGCCAGCAGGGACACCAATCAGCCCCAGCATTTT
d_call: TRBD2; j_call: TRBJ2-1; v_call: TRBV18; clone_size: .; cdr3_aa: CASSPRYSGRAGEQFF; cdr3_nt: TGTGCCAGCTCACCACGCTATAGCGGGAGGGCCGGTGAGCAGTTCTTC
d_call: TRBD2; j_call: TRBJ2-7; v_call: TRBV9; clone_size: .; cdr3_aa: CASSVDGREGLEQYF; cdr3_nt: TGTGCCAGCAGCGTAGACGGGCGGGAGGGCCTCGAGCAGTACTTC
d_call: .; j_call: TRBJ1-2; v_call: TRBV5-4; clone_size: .; cdr3_aa: CASSKGNGYTF; cdr3_nt: TGTGCCAGCAGCAAAGGGAATGGCTACACCTTC
d_call: TRBD1; j_call: TRBJ1-4; v_call: TRBV6-5; clone_size: .; cdr3_aa: CASSYGDRENEKLFF; cdr3_nt: TGTGCCAGCAGTTACGGGGACAGGGAGAATGAAAAACTGTTTTTT
d_call: TRBD1; j_call: TRBJ1-2; v_call: TRBV27; clone_size: .; cdr3_aa: CASWTGGVYGYTF; cdr3_nt: TGTGCCAGCTGGACAGGGGGAGTCTATGGCTACACCTTC
d_call: TRBD1; j_call: TRBJ2-7; v_call: TRBV18; clone_size: .; cdr3_aa: CASSPHRDRDTYEQYF; cdr3_nt: TGTGCCAGCTCACCTCACCGGGACAGGGACACCTACGAGCAGTACTTC
d_call: TRBD2; j_call: TRBJ2-2; v_call: TRBV7-7; clone_size: .; cdr3_aa: CASSIREGPGSGELFF; cdr3_nt: TGTGCTAGCAGCATAAGGGAGGGACCGGGATCCGGGGAGCTGTTTTTT
d_call: .; j_call: TRBJ2-7; v_call: TRBV18; clone_size: once; cdr3_aa: CASSPASSYEQYF; cdr3_nt: TGTGCCAGCTCACCAGCCAGCTCCTACGAGCAGTACTTC
d_call: TRBD2; j_call: TRBJ2-1; v_call: TRBV5-1; clone_size: .; cdr3_aa: CASSWGGGLAGVDEQFF; cdr3_nt: TGCGCCAGCAGCTGGGGCGGGGGACTAGCGGGAGTCGATGAGCAGTTCTTC
d_call: .; j_call: TRBJ2-7; v_call: TRBV14; clone_size: .; cdr3_aa: CASSQEQGWLIDEQYF; cdr3_nt: TGTGCCAGCAGCCAAGAACAGGGCTGGCTTATTGACGAGCAGTACTTC
d_call: TRBD2; j_call: TRBJ2-5; v_call: TRBV5-1; clone_size: .; cdr3_aa: CASSLGLAGVEETQYF; cdr3_nt: TGCGCCAGCAGCTTGGGACTAGCGGGAGTGGAAGAGACCCAGTACTTC
d_call: .; j_call: TRBJ2-7; v_call: TRBV15; clone_size: .; cdr3_aa: CATSRVVVRGSYEQYF; cdr3_nt: TGTGCCACCAGCAGAGTGGTGGTAAGGGGCTCCTACGAGCAGTACTTC
d_call: .; j_call: TRBJ2-1; v_call: TRBV19; clone_size: .; cdr3_aa: CASSGPGRVYNEQFF; cdr3_nt: TGTGCCAGTAGCGGGCCGGGACGAGTCTACAATGAGCAGTTCTTC
d_call: TRBD2; j_call: TRBJ2-3; v_call: TRBV29-1; clone_size: .; cdr3_aa: CSGGPAASGRADTQYF; cdr3_nt: TGCAGCGGGGGCCCCGCGGCTAGCGGGAGGGCAGATACGCAGTATTTT
d_call: .; j_call: TRBJ1-5; v_call: TRBV7-2; clone_size: once; cdr3_aa: CASSLESFRTPQHF; cdr3_nt: TGTGCCAGCAGCTTAGAGTCCTTTCGGACCCCCCAGCATTTT
d_call: .; j_call: TRBJ2-6; v_call: TRBV5-4; clone_size: .; cdr3_aa: CASSSATGANVLTF; cdr3_nt: TGTGCCAGCAGCTCAGCGACTGGGGCCAACGTCCTGACTTTC
d_call: .; j_call: TRBJ1-2; v_call: TRBV28; clone_size: .; cdr3_aa: CASSTSGRPGYTF; cdr3_nt: TGTGCCAGCAGCACCTCGGGAAGACCGGGCTACACCTTC
d_call: .; j_call: TRBJ2-6; v_call: TRBV11-2; clone_size: .; cdr3_aa: CASSLDLRGEAGANVLTF; cdr3_nt: TGTGCCAGCAGCTTAGATCTTAGAGGTGAAGCTGGGGCCAACGTCCTGACTTTC
d_call: TRBD2; j_call: TRBJ2-1; v_call: TRBV5-6; clone_size: .; cdr3_aa: CASSLRYSGRAFSLPEQFF; cdr3_nt: TGTGCCAGCAGTCTCCGGTATAGCGGGAGGGCCTTCTCATTGCCTGAGCAGTTCTTC
d_call: .; j_call: TRBJ2-7; v_call: TRBV25-1; clone_size: .; cdr3_aa: CASSVTAAYEQYF; cdr3_nt: TGTGCCAGCAGTGTGACAGCAGCCTACGAGCAGTACTTC
d_call: TRBD2; j_call: TRBJ2-5; v_call: TRBV27; clone_size: .; cdr3_aa: CASSSTRLAGAQETQYF; cdr3_nt: TGTGCCAGCAGTTCTACCCGACTAGCGGGAGCCCAAGAGACCCAGTACTTC
d_call: .; j_call: TRBJ2-2; v_call: TRBV5-1; clone_size: .; cdr3_aa: CASSLVTGAPPGELFF; cdr3_nt: TGCGCCAGCAGCTTGGTAACAGGCGCCCCTCCCGGGGAGCTGTTTTTT
d_call: .; j_call: TRBJ2-2; v_call: TRBV6-5; clone_size: .; cdr3_aa: CASSYSRFGSTGELFF; cdr3_nt: TGTGCCAGCAGTTACTCGAGGTTTGGGTCCACCGGGGAGCTGTTTTTT
d_call: .; j_call: TRBJ2-1; v_call: TRBV28; clone_size: .; cdr3_aa: CASHPPRGTYEQFF; cdr3_nt: TGTGCCAGCCACCCCCCAAGGGGAACTTATGAGCAGTTCTTC
d_call: .; j_call: TRBJ2-1; v_call: TRBV6-6; clone_size: once; cdr3_aa: CASSRLVLGKDNEQFF; cdr3_nt: TGTGCCAGCAGCCGACTAGTTCTCGGGAAAGACAATGAGCAGTTCTTC
d_call: .; j_call: TRBJ2-5; v_call: TRBV4-3; clone_size: .; cdr3_aa: CASSPHAPGAGEVTQYF; cdr3_nt: TGCGCCAGCAGCCCCCACGCCCCGGGGGCGGGGGAGGTGACCCAGTACTTC
d_call: TRBD2; j_call: TRBJ2-7; v_call: TRBV7-6; clone_size: .; cdr3_aa: CASSLGGTSYEQYF; cdr3_nt: TGTGCCAGCAGCTTAGGCGGGACTAGCTACGAGCAGTACTTC
d_call: .; j_call: TRBJ1-5; v_call: TRBV7-9; clone_size: .; cdr3_aa: CASSQGRDQPQHF; cdr3_nt: TGTGCCAGCAGCCAGGGTCGGGATCAGCCCCAGCATTTT
d_call: .; j_call: TRBJ2-7; v_call: TRBV7-9; clone_size: few; cdr3_aa: CASSLEYEQYF; cdr3_nt: TGTGCCAGCAGCTTAGAATACGAGCAGTACTTC
d_call: .; j_call: TRBJ2-7; v_call: TRBV5-1; clone_size: .; cdr3_aa: CASSLVGPHEQYF; cdr3_nt: TGCGCCAGCAGCTTGGTAGGGCCGCACGAGCAGTACTTC
d_call: TRBD2; j_call: TRBJ2-7; v_call: TRBV18; clone_size: .; cdr3_aa: CASSPLGLAGAQKTYEQYF; cdr3_nt: TGTGCCAGCTCACCTCTGGGACTAGCGGGAGCCCAGAAGACCTACGAGCAGTACTTC
d_call: TRBD1; j_call: TRBJ2-5; v_call: TRBV11-2; clone_size: .; cdr3_aa: CASSLGSANRGETQYF; cdr3_nt: TGTGCCAGCAGCTTAGGGTCAGCTAACAGGGGAGAGACCCAGTACTTC
d_call: .; j_call: TRBJ1-1; v_call: TRBV7-9; clone_size: .; cdr3_aa: CASCTGAGTEAFF; cdr3_nt: TGTGCCAGTTGTACGGGGGCCGGGACTGAAGCTTTCTTT
d_call: .; j_call: TRBJ2-1; v_call: TRBV10-3; clone_size: .; cdr3_aa: CAISERPTEDNEQFF; cdr3_nt: TGTGCCATCAGTGAGAGACCAACAGAGGATAATGAGCAGTTCTTC
d_call: .; j_call: TRBJ2-1; v_call: TRBV11-3; clone_size: .; cdr3_aa: CASSFSGPQDEQFF; cdr3_nt: TGTGCCAGCAGCTTTTCGGGACCGCAGGATGAGCAGTTCTTC
d_call: .; j_call: TRBJ1-2; v_call: TRBV28; clone_size: .; cdr3_aa: CASSSHYGYTF; cdr3_nt: TGTGCCAGCAGTTCCCACTATGGCTACACCTTC
d_call: .; j_call: TRBJ2-7; v_call: TRBV6-6; clone_size: .; cdr3_aa: CASSPGKLYEQYF; cdr3_nt: TGTGCCAGCAGTCCGGGGAAGCTCTACGAGCAGTACTTC
d_call: .; j_call: TRBJ1-1; v_call: TRBV29-1; clone_size: .; cdr3_aa: CSVAGPVAFF; cdr3_nt: TGCAGCGTCGCAGGCCCCGTAGCTTTCTTT
d_call: .; j_call: TRBJ2-7; v_call: TRBV12-5; clone_size: .; cdr3_aa: CASGLATRGSYEQYF; cdr3_nt: TGTGCTAGTGGTTTGGCAACACGGGGGTCCTACGAGCAGTACTTC